The 8 T cell receptor beta chains in this list originate from one sample, sequenced in a study of CD4 T cells in relation to SARS-CoV-2 and coronaviruses. Before the COVID-19 pandemic, during about 2010-2018, CD4+ T cells were taken from unexposed donors. CD4+ T cells were isolated from the cells after nine to eleven days of culture. The antigens these receptors bind are not known. Generated by immunoSEQ multiplex PCR, the TCRdb table keeps only in-frame clones and is missing some. The repertoire holds approximately 27,000 clones, with roughly 70% as singletons. Sequenced material: CD4+ T cells from PBMCs, cultured in vitro. The source of these receptors is a human donor in good health.

The CDR3 loop reads CASSLLGTGTYEQYF. DNA for the CDR3: TGCGCCAGCAGCTTGCTTGGGACAGGGACCTACGAGCAGTACTTC. The chain links TRBV5-1 to TRBJ2-7, with 9 positions matching TRBD1. Trimming removed 1 base from V and 2 bases from J; junction bases left unmatched: 4. The CDR3 is 15 residues long. Germline V gives CDR1 SGHRS, CDR2 YFSETQ.

The genes are TRBV7-2 and TRBJ1-2; 8 bases match TRBD1. From germline, CDR1 is SGHTA and CDR2 FQGNSA. V shed 6 bases, J shed 4 bases, and the junction held 4 bases outside the gene matches. The CDR3 is made up of 13 amino acids. As DNA, the CDR3 is TGTGCCAGCAGATTCGGGACAGGCTATGGCTACACCTTC. It encodes CASRFGTGYGYTF.

This chain joins TRBV2 and TRBJ1-3; D gene unclear. CDR1 is SNHLY and CDR2 is FYNNEI in the germline V gene. V was pared by 4 bases and J by 4 bases, with 8 bases between. This CDR3 spans 13 amino acids. The CDR3: CASSARGGNTIYF. CDR3 in DNA: TGTGCCAGCAGTGCGCGCGGGGGAAACACCATATATTTT.

V gene TRBV10-3 combines with J gene TRBJ2-1; D unresolved. Germline CDR1 and CDR2: ENHRY and SYGVKD. V was pared by 4 bases and J by 4 bases, with 11 bases between. The CDR3 runs 14 residues. The CDR3, as DNA: TGTGCCATCAGTGGCACGAACACATACAATGAGCAGTTCTTC. Protein product: CAISGTNTYNEQFF.

The genes are TRBV5-1 and TRBJ1-1; D is possibly TRBD1 (5 bases). CDR1 and CDR2 (germline): SGHRS, YFSETQ. Between the trimmed V and J ends, which lost 1 base and 4 bases, there was a span of 14 bases. This CDR3 has 15 residues. CDR3 residues: CASSLLGESRTEAFF. The CDR3 nucleotides read TGCGCCAGCAGCTTGTTAGGGGAGAGTCGCACTGAAGCTTTCTTT.

The chain has TRBV4-3 and TRBJ2-7; D call uncertain. CDR1 is LGHNA and CDR2 is YSLEER in the germline V gene. CDR3 length equals 15 residues. Trimming cost V 4 bases and J 0 bases, with 13 bases left between them. CDR3 region: CASSPATRSSYEQYF. The CDR3 DNA is TGCGCCAGCAGCCCAGCTACCAGGAGCTCCTACGAGCAGTACTTC.

This rearrangement joins TRBV7-2 to TRBJ1-6; D unresolved. V lost 4 bases, J lost 0 bases, and 7 bases lay in between. The CDR3 extends over 15 amino acids. CDR1 is SGHTA, CDR2 FQGNSA, per germline. The CDR3 protein is CASSSGSSYNSPLHF. The CDR3 DNA is TGTGCCAGCAGCTCCGGGAGCTCCTATAATTCACCCCTCCACTTT.

The CDR3 DNA sequence: TGTGCCAGCAGTCGACAGGGAACCGGGGAGCTGTTTTTT. It encodes CASSRQGTGELFF. This chain links TRBV12-3 or TRBV12-4 with TRBJ2-2, with 7 bases lining up with TRBD1. With V trimmed by 5 bases and J by 5 bases, 2 bases remained unmatched. This CDR3 has 13 amino acids.